This section outlines one T cell receptor (beta chain) sequence together with its context. At least ten counts were recorded for this clonotype. This clone's antigen is unknown. There are no base qualities to consult, and no much larger clone falls within one base. The data were obtained in a study of Graves' ophthalmopathy and Graves' hyperthyroidism (dated by TCRdb to 2016 to 2019). About the study as a whole: Peripheral blood samples were taken at the time of initial diagnosis, before any treatment was given. The study used TCR beta repertoire signatures to distinguish Graves' ophthalmopathy from Graves' hyperthyroidism and to predict progression to ophthalmopathy. In total, approximately 140 blood samples were TCR-sequenced: 40 to 45 ophthalmopathy, some 72 hyperthyroidism and some 17 hyperthyroidism-to-ophthalmopathy patients. A discovery set of about a hundred patients (43 ophthalmopathy, 55 to 60 stable hyperthyroidism) was enrolled to explore V-J signatures distinguishing ophthalmopathy from hyperthyroidism. The independent validation cohort included under 20 hyperthyroidism patients plus 17 patients who later progressed from hyperthyroidism to ophthalmopathy. In roughly six hyperthyroidism patients, the T-cell repertoire of thyroid tissue was compared with the T-cell repertoire of blood. After sampling, hyperthyroidism patients received methimazole starting at 30 mg daily, and ophthalmopathy patients received high-dose intravenous methylprednisolone. For training and testing, the 100 or so patients in the discovery cohort were randomly divided in a 7:3 ratio.

A patient counted as having stable hyperthyroidism if there was no progression to ophthalmopathy within 18 months of follow-up. The hyperthyroidism patients were 18 to 65 years old and newly diagnosed, with a disease duration of less than 2 months. Anyone with other autoimmune diseases, uncontrolled infections, pregnancy or lactation was excluded from the study. Clinical symptoms, serum thyroxine, TRAb, thyroid ultrasound and orbital computed tomography formed the basis of the diagnosis. Using Ficoll-Paque density gradient centrifugation, PBMCs were isolated from 8.5 to 10 ml of fresh peripheral blood. Total RNA was extracted using Trizol reagent, and RNA quality was checked on an Agilent 2100 Bioanalyzer. Broad study findings and their caveats: Most expanded thyroid clonotypes with frequency above 0.001 were also detected in blood, suggesting blood repertoires may reflect the thyroid immune response. Ophthalmopathy was separated from stable hyperthyroidism by the 13-signature model with about 90% sensitivity and about 81% specificity in cross-validation and with 80%/75% in the test set. In validation, the model predicted ophthalmopathy progression with 70.59% sensitivity and roughly 78% specificity; 12 predicted patients were CT-confirmed with GO in a median of roughly 6.8 months. Sample size was not statistically predetermined, and group allocation was not concealed from the investigators.

V drops 8 bases and J drops 4 bases, leaving 15 bases in between. Reading the germline V gene gives CDR1 MNHNS and CDR2 SASEGT. From cysteine to phenylalanine, the CDR3 is 13 amino acids long. The sequence is cut down to CDR3 DNA, 39 bases in frame from base 1. For repertoire sequencing, TCR beta CDR3 regions were amplified from RNA transcripts. HTBI primers and the Qiagen OneStep RT-PCR kit were used in a first-round RT-PCR, which was followed by a second-round multiplex PCR, size selection and purification. Libraries were sequenced on an Illumina HiSeq2000 using paired-end 100 bp reads. Per the original workflow: SOAPnuke was used for read processing, and reads with adapters, uncalled bases, a mean Phred below 15, or no exact constant-primer or identifier match were discarded. COPE v1.2.5 was used to merge the high-quality paired reads. Unique nucleotide sequences were defined as clonotypes and aligned to IMGT TRB V, D and J references using MiTCR v1.1. Only V-J combinations with frequency above 0.0001 were analysed, covering approximately 99% of repertoires. A TCR clonal expansion and chaos score per V-J combination was defined as the ratio of F50 clonal expansion to chaos observed in the TCRdist matrix. Features were reduced by Welch's t-statistics and random forest to about a dozen V-J combinations, which fed a naive Bayes classifier. The Morisita-Horn index was used to measure how similar the thyroid and blood repertoires were. TCRdb reprocessing: public reads trimmed at Q25 with fastp, clones called with MiXCR, in-frame beta chains kept. CDR3 protein sequences are deduplicated, and each keeps its most common genes and DNA. These V and J calls originate from TCRdb's pipeline instead of the authors' own analysis. The sample table lists hundreds of thousands of distinct CDR3 sequences, around a fifth of them with a count of one. The ten largest clonotypes hold roughly 6.9% of the sample.

The chain uses TRBV6-1 and TRBJ2-7; tentative D gene TRBD2, with 6 bases matching. Sequencing was performed on peripheral blood. This receptor was taken from a woman younger than 30 with stable Graves' hyperthyroidism. Some clones in this sample may be carry-over from other donors' samples. Donor details come from another sample of the same person, matched by shared clones. This receptor has the CDR3 CASSPASEYEQYF. DNA sequence: TGTGCCAGCTCCCCCGCTAGCGAGTACGAGCAGTACTTC.